This T cell receptor (beta chain) was documented in a study of OX40 agonist ivuxolimab in advanced cancers. Background on the study: Ivuxolimab doses were 0.01, 0.1, 0.3, 1.5, 3 or 10 mg/kg every 2 weeks.

V shed 3 bases and J 3 bases; nucleotides not matched to a gene: 7. CDR1 SGHTA and CDR2 FQGNSA come from the germline V gene. The CDR3 covers 16 residues. This clone was seen more than once but under ten times. Its specificity is unknown. Points from the study as a whole: Expanded peripheral T cells had an undetermined antigen specificity.

Clones were read by immunoSEQ multiplex PCR, and TCRdb kept only the in-frame ones, dropping some. This table holds roughly 93,000 clones, about 80% found once. This material consisted of CD4+ or CD8+ T cells sorted from blood, taken in a trial of the OX40 agonist ivuxolimab. This TCR was sampled from an adult with an advanced solid tumor such as melanoma, head and neck, liver or kidney cancer. V gene TRBV7-2 combines with J gene TRBJ2-3, with 9 bases matching TRBD2. CDR3 sequence reads: CASSLSSGSRTDTQYF. CDR3 nucleotides: TGTGCCAGCAGCTTGAGTAGCGGGAGTAGAACAGATACGCAGTATTTT.